This T cell receptor beta chain was identified during a study of cytomegalovirus exposure and HLA in healthy donors. Turning to the study itself: Among over 350 genotyped donors, more than 65% fell in the Caucasian-associated ancestry cluster. Study-level results: Some segments of the V type, notably TRBV6-2 and TRBV6-3, were excluded as indistinguishable.

This clone has just a few counts. Its antigen remains unidentified. Germline V lookup: CDR1 SGHAT, CDR2 FQNNGV. The CDR3 spans 19 residues. Trimming at V came to 1 base and at J to 1 base, leaving 8 bases not matched to a gene. The primer mix had 60 Vbeta and 13 Jbeta primers. Sequencing was performed with immunoSEQ multiplex PCR; in TCRdb, only in-frame clones are kept and a portion is missing. The sample lists some 180,000 clones, roughly 82% occurring once. The rearrangement uses TRBV11-2 and TRBJ2-5; 14 positions match TRBD2. The sample consisted of PBMCs. This receptor was identified in a man aged 35-49 years in good health and CMV-seronegative. Written as DNA, the CDR3 is TGTGCCAGCAGCTTAGGAAGGACTAGCGGGGGGTTCCTCCAAGAGACCCAGTACTTC. Translated, it gives CASSLGRTSGGFLQETQYF.